This T cell receptor (beta chain) was identified in a study of beta chain features in type 1 diabetes. Background on the study: Comparable age, gender and cell yields were observed in patients relative to healthy donors. Study-wide findings and caveats: Shortening of TCRB CDR3s, moderate but significant, appeared in all four CD4+ subsets of Type 1 diabetes patients.

Germline assignment: CDR1 SGHTA and CDR2 FQGTGA. The CDR3 runs to 16 residues. Trimming took off 5 bases at V and 0 bases at J, with 15 bases between the two ends. There was one heparinised blood draw per donor, averaging about 120 mL. Every isolated RNA sample was fully reverse transcribed, so sequencing captured expressed TCRB transcripts. Naive, central memory and regulatory T cell samples produced a mean of approximately 3.6 million reads. Generated by immunoSEQ multiplex PCR, the TCRdb table keeps only in-frame clones and is missing some. Of under 550,000 clones listed, about an eighth are singletons. Regarding this clone: Its specificity is unknown.

The chain employs TRBV7-3 and TRBJ2-3; unclear D gene. The receptor's source is a woman younger than 35 in good health. Sequencing was carried out using naive CD4+ T cells from blood. CDR3 sequence (DNA): TGTGCCAGCAGCCAAAAGGTGACGGGTAGCACAGATACGCAGTATTTT. Translation: CASSQKVTGSTDTQYF.